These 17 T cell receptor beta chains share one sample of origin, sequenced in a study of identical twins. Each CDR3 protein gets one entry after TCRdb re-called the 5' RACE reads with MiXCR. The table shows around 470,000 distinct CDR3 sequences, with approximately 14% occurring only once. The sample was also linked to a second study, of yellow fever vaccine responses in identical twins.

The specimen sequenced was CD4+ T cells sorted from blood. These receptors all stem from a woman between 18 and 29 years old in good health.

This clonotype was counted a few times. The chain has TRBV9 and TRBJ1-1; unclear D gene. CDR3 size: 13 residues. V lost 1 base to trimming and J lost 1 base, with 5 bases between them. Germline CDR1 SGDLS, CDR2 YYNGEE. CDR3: CASSVYGNTEAFF. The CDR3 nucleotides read TGTGCCAGCAGCGTATACGGGAACACTGAAGCTTTCTTT.

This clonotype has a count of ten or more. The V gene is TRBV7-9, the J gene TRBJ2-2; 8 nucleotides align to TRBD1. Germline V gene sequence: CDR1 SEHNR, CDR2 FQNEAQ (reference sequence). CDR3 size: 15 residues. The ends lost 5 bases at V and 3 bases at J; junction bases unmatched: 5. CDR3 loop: CASSRGQGYTGELFF. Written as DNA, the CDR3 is TGTGCCAGCAGCCGAGGACAGGGCTACACCGGGGAGCTGTTTTTT.

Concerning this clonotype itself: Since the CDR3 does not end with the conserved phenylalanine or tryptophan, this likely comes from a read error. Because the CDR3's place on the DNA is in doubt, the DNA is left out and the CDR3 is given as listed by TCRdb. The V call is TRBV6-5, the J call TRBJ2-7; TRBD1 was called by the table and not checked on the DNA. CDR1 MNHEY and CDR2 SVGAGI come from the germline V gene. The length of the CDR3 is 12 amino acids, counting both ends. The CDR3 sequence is CASSYPAVDGQG.

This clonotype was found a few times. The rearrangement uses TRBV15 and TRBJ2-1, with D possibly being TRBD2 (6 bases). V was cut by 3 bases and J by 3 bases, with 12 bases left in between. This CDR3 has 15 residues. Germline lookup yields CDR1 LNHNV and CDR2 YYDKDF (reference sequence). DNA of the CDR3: TGTGCCACCAGCAGCGCTAGCGATTTCTACAATGAGCAGTTCTTC. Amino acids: CATSSASDFYNEQFF.

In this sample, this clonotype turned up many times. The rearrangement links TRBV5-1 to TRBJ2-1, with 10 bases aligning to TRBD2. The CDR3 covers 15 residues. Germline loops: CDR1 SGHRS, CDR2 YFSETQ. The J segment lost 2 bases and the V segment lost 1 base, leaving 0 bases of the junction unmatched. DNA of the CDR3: TGCGCCAGCAGCTTGACTAGCGGGACCTACAATGAGCAGTTCTTC. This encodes CASSLTSGTYNEQFF.

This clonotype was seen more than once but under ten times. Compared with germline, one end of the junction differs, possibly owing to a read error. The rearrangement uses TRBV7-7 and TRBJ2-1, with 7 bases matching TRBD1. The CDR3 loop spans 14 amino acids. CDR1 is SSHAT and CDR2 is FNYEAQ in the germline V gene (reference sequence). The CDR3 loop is CASSPDRTYNEQFF. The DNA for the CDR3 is TGTGCTAGCAGCCCGGACAGGACCTACAATGAGCAGTTCTTC.

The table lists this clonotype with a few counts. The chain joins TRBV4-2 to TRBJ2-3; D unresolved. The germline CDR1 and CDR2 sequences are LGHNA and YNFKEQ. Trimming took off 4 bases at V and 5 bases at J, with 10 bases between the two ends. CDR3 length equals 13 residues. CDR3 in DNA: TGTGCCAGCAGCCCCCTAACGGGAGATACGCAGTATTTT. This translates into CASSPLTGDTQYF.

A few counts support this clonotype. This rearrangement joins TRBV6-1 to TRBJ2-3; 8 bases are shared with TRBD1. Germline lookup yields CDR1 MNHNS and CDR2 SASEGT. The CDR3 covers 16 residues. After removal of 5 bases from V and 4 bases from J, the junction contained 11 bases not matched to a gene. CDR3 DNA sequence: TGTGCCAGCAGTCGAATAGGACAGGGAGGTTCAGATACGCAGTATTTT. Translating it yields CASSRIGQGGSDTQYF.

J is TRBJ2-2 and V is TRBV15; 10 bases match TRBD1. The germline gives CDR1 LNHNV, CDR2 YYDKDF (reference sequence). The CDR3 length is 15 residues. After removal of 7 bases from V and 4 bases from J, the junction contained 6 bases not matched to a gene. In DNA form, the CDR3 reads TGTGCCACCAAGTTTAGGACAGGGGGCACCGGGGAGCTGTTTTTT. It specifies CATKFRTGGTGELFF.

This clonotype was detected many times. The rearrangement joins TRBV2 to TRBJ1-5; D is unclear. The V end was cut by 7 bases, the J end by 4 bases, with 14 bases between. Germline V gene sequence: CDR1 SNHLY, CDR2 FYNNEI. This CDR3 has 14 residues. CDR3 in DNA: TGTGCCAGCAAACCAGAGTTTAATAATCAGCCCCAGCATTTT. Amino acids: CASKPEFNNQPQHF.

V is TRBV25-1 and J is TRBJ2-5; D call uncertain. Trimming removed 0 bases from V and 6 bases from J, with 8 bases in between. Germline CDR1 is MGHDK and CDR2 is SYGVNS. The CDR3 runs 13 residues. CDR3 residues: CASSEYGVKTQYF. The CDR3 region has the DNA TGTGCCAGCAGTGAATATGGGGTTAAGACCCAGTACTTC.

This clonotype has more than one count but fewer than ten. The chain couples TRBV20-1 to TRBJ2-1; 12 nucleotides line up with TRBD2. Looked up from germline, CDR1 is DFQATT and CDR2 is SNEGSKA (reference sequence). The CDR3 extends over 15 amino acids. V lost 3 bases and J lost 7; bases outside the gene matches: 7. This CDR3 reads CSARFLAGGPNEQFF. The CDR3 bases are TGCAGTGCTAGGTTCCTAGCGGGAGGGCCTAATGAGCAGTTCTTC.

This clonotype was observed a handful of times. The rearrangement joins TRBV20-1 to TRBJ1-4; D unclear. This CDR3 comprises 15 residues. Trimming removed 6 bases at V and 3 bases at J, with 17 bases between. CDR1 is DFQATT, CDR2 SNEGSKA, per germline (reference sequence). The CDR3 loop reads CSAGVGIGSNEKLFF. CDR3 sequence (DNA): TGCAGTGCAGGAGTGGGTATTGGTTCTAATGAAAAACTGTTTTTT.

For the CDR3, the DNA is TGCAGTGCTCCGCCGGGACTAGGGGACAATGAGCAGTTCTTC. It is translated as CSAPPGLGDNEQFF. V is TRBV20-1 and J is TRBJ2-1; 8 bases are a match to TRBD2. The CDR3 has 14 amino acids. The V gene's germline CDR1 is DFQATT and CDR2 SNEGSKA (reference sequence). V trimming: 5 bases; J trimming: 5 bases; junction bases outside the gene matches: 8.

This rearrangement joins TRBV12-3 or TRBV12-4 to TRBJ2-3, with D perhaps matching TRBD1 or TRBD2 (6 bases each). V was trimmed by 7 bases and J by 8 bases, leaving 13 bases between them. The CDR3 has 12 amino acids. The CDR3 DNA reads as TGTGCCAGCACCTCGGGGGCTGGTACGCAGTATTTT. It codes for CASTSGAGTQYF.

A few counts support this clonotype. CDR3 DNA sequence: TGCAGCGTTGGCCCCTTCGGGGAGACCCAGTACTTC. Translating gives CSVGPFGETQYF. The chain combines TRBV29-1 with TRBJ2-5; D not resolved. The V end lost 4 bases, the J end lost 5 bases, and 11 bases lay between the germline ends. This CDR3 spans 12 amino acids. CDR1 and CDR2 from the germline V gene are SQVTM and ANQGSEA.

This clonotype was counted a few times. The CDR3 DNA is TGCGCCAGCAGCTTGGGCAGGGGCCCAGTTAGGGATACGCAGTATTTT. Translated, it gives CASSLGRGPVRDTQYF. This chain connects TRBV5-1 to TRBJ2-3; tentatively, D is TRBD1 (6 bases). Between the trimmed V and J ends, which lost 0 bases and 6 bases, there was a span of 17 bases. Per the germline V gene, CDR1 is SGHRS and CDR2 is YFSETQ. The CDR3 contains 16 residues.